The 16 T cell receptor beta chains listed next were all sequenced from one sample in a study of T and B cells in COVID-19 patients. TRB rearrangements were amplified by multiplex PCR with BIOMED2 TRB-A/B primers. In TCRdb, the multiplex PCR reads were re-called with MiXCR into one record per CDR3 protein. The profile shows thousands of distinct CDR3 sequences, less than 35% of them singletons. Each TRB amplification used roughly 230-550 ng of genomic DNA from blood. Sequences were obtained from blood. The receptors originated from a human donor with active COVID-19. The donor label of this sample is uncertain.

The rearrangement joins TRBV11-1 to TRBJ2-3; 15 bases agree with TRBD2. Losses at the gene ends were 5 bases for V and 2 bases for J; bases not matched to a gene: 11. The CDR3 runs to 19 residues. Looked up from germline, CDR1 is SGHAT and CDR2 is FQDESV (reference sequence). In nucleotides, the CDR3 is TGTGCCAGCAGCGGCCGGACTAGCGGGAGGGCACGCTTCACAGATACGCAGTATTTT. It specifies CASSGRTSGRARFTDTQYF.

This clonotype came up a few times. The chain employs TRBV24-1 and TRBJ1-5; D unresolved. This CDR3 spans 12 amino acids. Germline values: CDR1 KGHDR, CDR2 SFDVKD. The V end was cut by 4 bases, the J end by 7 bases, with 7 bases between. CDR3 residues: CATSDPNQPQHF. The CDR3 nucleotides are TGTGCCACCAGTGACCCCAACCAGCCCCAGCATTTT.

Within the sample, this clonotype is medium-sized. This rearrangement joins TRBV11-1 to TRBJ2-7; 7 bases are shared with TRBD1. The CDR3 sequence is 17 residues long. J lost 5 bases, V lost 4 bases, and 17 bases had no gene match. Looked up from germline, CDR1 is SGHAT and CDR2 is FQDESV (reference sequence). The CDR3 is CASSSPPGQQMGDEQYF. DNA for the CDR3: TGTGCCAGCAGCTCCCCCCCGGGACAGCAGATGGGGGACGAGCAGTACTTC.

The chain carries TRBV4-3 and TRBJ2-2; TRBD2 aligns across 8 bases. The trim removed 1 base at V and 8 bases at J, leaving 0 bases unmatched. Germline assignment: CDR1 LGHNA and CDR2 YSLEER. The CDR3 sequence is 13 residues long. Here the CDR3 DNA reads TGCGCCAGCAGCCAAGCGGGGGGGGGGGAGCTGTTTTTT. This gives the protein CASSQAGGGELFF.

This CDR3 reads CAWSRDSQSNQPQHF. CDR3 coding DNA: TGTGCCTGGAGTAGGGACAGCCAAAGCAATCAGCCCCAGCATTTT. The rearrangement links TRBV30 to TRBJ1-5; 7 bases align to TRBD1. The ends lost 2 bases at V and 1 base at J; junction bases unmatched: 5. Germline V gives CDR1 GTSNPN, CDR2 SVGIG (reference sequence). The CDR3 is made up of 15 amino acids.

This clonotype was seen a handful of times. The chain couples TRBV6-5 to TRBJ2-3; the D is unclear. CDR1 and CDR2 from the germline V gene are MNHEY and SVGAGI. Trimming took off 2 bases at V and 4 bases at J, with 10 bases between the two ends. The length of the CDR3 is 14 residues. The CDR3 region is CASSYQGLADTQYF. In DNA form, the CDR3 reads TGTGCCAGCAGTTACCAAGGGTTAGCAGATACGCAGTATTTT.

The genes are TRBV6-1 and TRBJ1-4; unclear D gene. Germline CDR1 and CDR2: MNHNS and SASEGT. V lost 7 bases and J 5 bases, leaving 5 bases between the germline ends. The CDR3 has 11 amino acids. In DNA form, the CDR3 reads TGTGCCAGCAAACAGAATGAAAAACTGTTTTTT. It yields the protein CASKQNEKLFF.

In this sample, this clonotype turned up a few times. The CDR3 reads CASSSNPIQETQYF. CDR3 coding DNA: TGTGCCAGCAGTTCCAACCCTATTCAAGAGACCCAGTACTTC. V is TRBV6-5 and J is TRBJ2-5; D is undetermined. Germline CDR1 reads MNHEY; CDR2 reads SVGAGI. V was shortened by 4 bases and J by 2 bases, with 11 bases between the two germline ends. CDR3 length: 14 amino acids.

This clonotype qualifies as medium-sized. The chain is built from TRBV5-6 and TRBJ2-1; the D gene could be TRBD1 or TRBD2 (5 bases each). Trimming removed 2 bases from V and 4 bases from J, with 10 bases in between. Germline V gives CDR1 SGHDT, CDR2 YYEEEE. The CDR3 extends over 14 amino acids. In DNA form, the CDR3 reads TGTGCCAGCAGCTTACGGGACGGTTACAATGAGCAGTTCTTC. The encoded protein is CASSLRDGYNEQFF.

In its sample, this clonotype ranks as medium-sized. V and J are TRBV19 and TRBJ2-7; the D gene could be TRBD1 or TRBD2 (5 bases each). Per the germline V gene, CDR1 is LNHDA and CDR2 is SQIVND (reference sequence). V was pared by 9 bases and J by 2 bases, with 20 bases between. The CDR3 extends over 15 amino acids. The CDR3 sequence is CASQLSGTATYEQYF. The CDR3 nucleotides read TGTGCCAGCCAACTTTCCGGGACGGCAACCTACGAGCAGTACTTC. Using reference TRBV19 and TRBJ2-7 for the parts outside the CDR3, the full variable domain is DGGITQSPKYLFRKEGQNVTLSCEQNLNHDAMYWYRQDPGQGLRLIYYSQIVNDFQKGDIAEGYSVSREKKESFPLTVTSAQKNPTAFYLCASQLSGTATYEQYFGPGTRLTVT.

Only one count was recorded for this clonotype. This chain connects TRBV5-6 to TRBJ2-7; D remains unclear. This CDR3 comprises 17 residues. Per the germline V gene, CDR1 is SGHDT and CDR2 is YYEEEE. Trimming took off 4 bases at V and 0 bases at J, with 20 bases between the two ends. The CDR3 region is CASSKRLSTVFSYEQYF. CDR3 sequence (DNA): TGTGCCAGCAGCAAGAGACTGTCAACGGTATTCTCCTACGAGCAGTACTTC.

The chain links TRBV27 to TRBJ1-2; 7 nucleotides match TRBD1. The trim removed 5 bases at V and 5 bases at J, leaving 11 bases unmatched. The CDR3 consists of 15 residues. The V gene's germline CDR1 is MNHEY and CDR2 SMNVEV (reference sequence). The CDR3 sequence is CASSDRDRQIYGYTF. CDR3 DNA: TGTGCCAGCAGTGACCGGGACAGACAGATTTATGGCTACACCTTC.

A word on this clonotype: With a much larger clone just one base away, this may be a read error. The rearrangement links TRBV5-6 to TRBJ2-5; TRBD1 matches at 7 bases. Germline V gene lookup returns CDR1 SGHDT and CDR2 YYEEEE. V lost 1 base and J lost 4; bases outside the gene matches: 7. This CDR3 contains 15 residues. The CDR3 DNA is TGTGCCAGCAGCTTGTCGGGCAGGGGGACAGAGACCCAGTACTTC. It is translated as CASSLSGRGTETQYF.

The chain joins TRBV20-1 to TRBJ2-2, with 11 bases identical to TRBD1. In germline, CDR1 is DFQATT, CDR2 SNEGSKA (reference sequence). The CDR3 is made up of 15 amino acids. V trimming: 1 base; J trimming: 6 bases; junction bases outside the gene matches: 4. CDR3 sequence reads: CSARGMDRGPGELFF. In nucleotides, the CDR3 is TGCAGTGCTAGAGGGATGGACAGGGGGCCCGGGGAGCTGTTTTTT.

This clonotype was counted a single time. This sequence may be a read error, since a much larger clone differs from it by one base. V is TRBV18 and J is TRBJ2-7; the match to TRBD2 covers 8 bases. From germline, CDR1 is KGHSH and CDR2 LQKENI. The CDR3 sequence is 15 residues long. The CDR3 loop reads CASSPLSGITYQQYF. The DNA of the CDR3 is TGTGCCAGCTCACCCCTTAGCGGGATTACCTACCAGCAGTACTTC.

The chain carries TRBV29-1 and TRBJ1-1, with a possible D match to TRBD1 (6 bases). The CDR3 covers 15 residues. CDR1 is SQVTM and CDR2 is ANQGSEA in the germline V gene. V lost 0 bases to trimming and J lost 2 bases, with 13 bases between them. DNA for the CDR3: TGCAGCGTTGAAGATTGGAGGGGGGGAAACACTGAAGCTTTCTTT. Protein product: CSVEDWRGGNTEAFF.